The 14 T cell receptor beta chains presented below share a single source sample, sequenced in a study of blood T cell repertoires in COVID-19. Some clones are missing from TCRdb's copy, which holds only in-frame ones; the method was immunoSEQ multiplex PCR. The table shows about 200,000 clones, with 65% to 90% occurring only once. The sequenced sample consisted of peripheral blood. These receptors originate from a man between 45 and 60 years old with acute or convalescent COVID-19.

The rearrangement uses TRBV19 and TRBJ1-6, with a weak D call TRBD1 (5 bases). This CDR3 is 15 amino acids long. From germline, CDR1 is LNHDA and CDR2 SQIVND (reference sequence). Deletions cut 7 bases from V and 10 bases from J, with 20 bases between. The CDR3 protein is CASIETAAGRSPLHF. CDR3 nucleotide sequence: TGTGCCAGTATAGAGACAGCCGCGGGGCGATCACCCCTCCACTTT.

The chain has TRBV25-1 and TRBJ1-1; TRBD1 might be the D (5 bases). V was pared by 1 base and J by 1 base, with 13 bases between. Germline values: CDR1 MGHDK, CDR2 SYGVNS. The CDR3 consists of 16 residues. The CDR3 DNA is TGTGCCAGCAGTGAATTCCATGGGGCAGGGAACACTGAAGCTTTCTTT. Translating gives CASSEFHGAGNTEAFF.

This chain joins TRBV10-1 and TRBJ2-3; 9 bases match TRBD1. This CDR3 has 15 amino acids. Germline-derived CDR1 and CDR2 are WNHNN and SYGVQD (reference sequence). V gave up 3 bases and J gave up 3 bases; unmatched junction bases: 4. Here the CDR3 reads CASSEPGQGTDTQYF. The CDR3 region has the DNA TGCGCCAGCAGTGAACCGGGACAGGGTACAGATACGCAGTATTTT.

The chain has TRBV18 and TRBJ1-5; D unresolved. The CDR3 has 14 amino acids. Germline CDR1 reads KGHSH; CDR2 reads LQKENI. Trimming shortened V by 3 bases and J by 0 bases, and 6 bases separated the two germline ends. CDR3 sequence: CASSPRDSNQPQHF. The DNA of the CDR3 is TGTGCCAGCTCACCCCGAGATAGCAATCAGCCCCAGCATTTT.

There are a few counts of this clone. The chain carries TRBV7-2 and TRBJ1-2; 7 bases are shared with TRBD1. The germline V gene encodes CDR1 SGHTA and CDR2 FQGNSA. The CDR3 sequence is 15 residues long. The junction had 8 bases not matched to a gene; V was cut back by 3 bases and J by 4 bases. In nucleotides, the CDR3 is TGTGCCAGCAGCTTCCGTTCGACAGGGACCTATGGCTACACCTTC. Residues: CASSFRSTGTYGYTF.

The chain joins TRBV6-5 to TRBJ1-2; D perhaps matches TRBD1 (6 bases). CDR1 and CDR2 (germline): MNHEY, SVGAGI. V dropped 0 bases and J dropped 9 bases, with 8 bases sitting between them. This CDR3 region has 12 residues. The CDR3 loop is CASSYSRGSYTF. CDR3 sequence (DNA): TGTGCCAGCAGTTACTCGAGGGGGAGCTACACCTTC.

The CDR3 is CAWSPLYTGELFF. CDR3 nucleotides: TGTGCCTGGAGTCCTCTTTACACCGGGGAGCTGTTTTTT. The rearrangement joins TRBV30 to TRBJ2-2; D is unclear. V lost 2 bases and J lost 3, with 7 bases in between. This CDR3 has 13 residues. From germline, CDR1 is GTSNPN and CDR2 SVGIG (reference sequence).

This chain joins TRBV10-3 and TRBJ1-1, with 8 bases matching TRBD1. The germline CDR1 and CDR2 sequences are ENHRY and SYGVKD. V was pared by 6 bases and J by 7 bases, with 4 bases of the junction left unmatched. The CDR3 has 12 amino acids. The CDR3 sequence: CAISLTGVEAFF. The CDR3 nucleotides read TGTGCCATCAGCCTGACAGGGGTTGAAGCTTTCTTT.

The rearrangement uses TRBV19 and TRBJ1-1, with 9 bases aligning to TRBD1. The V segment lost 6 bases and the J segment 3 bases; nucleotides outside the gene matches: 8. Germline V gene lookup returns CDR1 LNHDA and CDR2 SQIVND (reference sequence). This CDR3 has 15 residues. Here the CDR3 reads CASSSPGQGYTEAFF. CDR3 DNA: TGTGCCAGTAGCTCCCCGGGACAGGGTTACACTGAAGCTTTCTTT.

The chain uses TRBV18 and TRBJ1-6; D might be TRBD1 (6 bases). V lost 3 bases to trimming and J lost 6 bases, with 18 bases between them. Per germline, CDR1 KGHSH and CDR2 LQKENI. CDR3 length equals 17 residues. CDR3 sequence: CASSPLRIGGRNSPLHF. Written as DNA, the CDR3 is TGTGCCAGCTCACCCCTCCGCATAGGGGGACGTAATTCACCCCTCCACTTT.

The sample holds one count of this clone. The chain couples TRBV5-1 to TRBJ2-7; D remains unclear. Germline V gene sequence: CDR1 SGHRS, CDR2 YFSETQ. Trimming cost V 1 base and J 6 bases, with 11 bases left between them. The CDR3 loop spans 13 amino acids. Here the CDR3 DNA reads TGCGCCAGCAGCTTGAACGATGCAGGCGAGCAGTACTTC. Translating gives CASSLNDAGEQYF.

This clone was seen a handful of times. The chain has TRBV7-9 and TRBJ1-2; 7 bases align to TRBD1. The CDR3 consists of 15 residues. CDR1 is SEHNR, CDR2 FQNEAQ, per germline (reference sequence). Trimming removed 6 bases from V and 3 bases from J; junction bases left unmatched: 10. The CDR3 spells CASSPPGGADYGYTF. The DNA for the CDR3 is TGTGCCAGCAGTCCTCCAGGGGGAGCGGACTATGGCTACACCTTC.

The chain links TRBV6-5 to TRBJ1-1; 8 nucleotides line up with TRBD1. Germline V gene sequence: CDR1 MNHEY, CDR2 SVGAGI. V shed 6 bases and J 0 bases; nucleotides not matched to a gene: 6. The CDR3 has 15 amino acids. This CDR3 reads CASRQTGGMNTEAFF. CDR3 coding DNA: TGTGCCAGCAGACAAACAGGGGGGATGAACACTGAAGCTTTCTTT.

The V call is TRBV6-5, the J call TRBJ1-2; no clear D. The length of the CDR3 is 12 residues. Germline V lookup: CDR1 MNHEY, CDR2 SVGAGI. V lost 0 bases, J lost 8 bases, and 7 bases lay in between. In nucleotides, the CDR3 is TGTGCCAGCAGTTACTCGACGGGGGGCTACACCTTC. Its translation is CASSYSTGGYTF.